A selection of T cell receptor beta chains follows, all from one sample in a study of blood T cells in healthy people across ages. MiXCR was run by TCRdb on the 5' RACE reads, yielding one entry per CDR3 protein. Of approximately 350,000 distinct CDR3 sequences in the sample, about half were seen once. The sample was blood. These receptors all come from a man in his 60s in good health. Each CDR3 is given with its conserved first and last residue. D genes are given only for firm matches. Expanded clones get a size class; other rows say once, few or many, or leave the size out.

TRBV20-1	TRBJ2-7	14	NA	TRBD2	CSAPNWGGDNEQYF	TGCAGTGCCCCAAATTGGGGGGGAGACAACGAGCAGTACTTC
TRBV11-2	TRBJ2-1	15	NA	TRBD2	CASSSGLVLGNEQFF	TGTGCCAGCAGCTCGGGACTAGTTTTGGGCAATGAGCAGTTCTTC
TRBV29-1	TRBJ2-5	13	many	TRBD2	CSVLAGGQETQYF	TGCAGCGTTCTAGCGGGAGGTCAAGAGACCCAGTACTTC
TRBV7-2	TRBJ2-1	14	NA	NA	CASSVGGNYNEQFF	TGTGCCAGCAGCGTAGGCGGGAACTACAATGAGCAGTTCTTC
TRBV15	TRBJ2-3	13	few	NA	CATGVPSTDTQYF	TGTGCCACCGGGGTCCCTAGCACAGATACGCAGTATTTT
TRBV9	TRBJ2-4	15	NA	TRBD1	CASSVGGRGLDIQYF	TGTGCCAGCAGCGTAGGGGGCAGGGGGCTGGACATTCAGTACTTC
TRBV6-5	TRBJ2-3	12	NA	NA	CASSYGTDTQYF	TGTGCCAGCAGTTACGGGACAGATACGCAGTATTTT
TRBV7-2	TRBJ2-1	14	many	TRBD1	CASSSDRGRYEQFF	TGTGCCAGCAGCTCCGACAGGGGGCGGTATGAGCAGTTCTTC
TRBV24-1	TRBJ2-1	16	once	NA	CATSDLRSQGYNEQFF	TGTGCCACCAGTGATTTGCGGAGCCAGGGGTACAATGAGCAGTTCTTC
TRBV12-3/TRBV12-4	TRBJ1-2	15	NA	TRBD1	CASSTRDRGYYGYTF	TGTGCCAGCAGTACTCGGGACAGGGGGTACTATGGCTACACCTTC
TRBV20-1	TRBJ2-4	12	NA	TRBD2	CSAGDGGNIQYF	TGCAGTGCCGGGGACGGGGGGAACATTCAGTACTTC
TRBV7-8	TRBJ2-7	16	NA	TRBD2	CASSSTGLARRGEQYF	TGCGCCAGCAGCTCCACGGGACTAGCGCGACGAGGGGAGCAGTACTTC
TRBV27	TRBJ2-1	16	NA	TRBD1	CASSPNRGAGYNEQFF	TGTGCCAGCAGTCCCAACAGGGGGGCAGGATACAATGAGCAGTTCTTC
TRBV9	TRBJ2-7	14	NA	NA	CASSGGGQEYEQYF	TGTGCCAGCAGCGGCGGGGGACAGGAGTACGAGCAGTACTTC
TRBV27	TRBJ2-7	15	many	NA	CASSFQGRGDYEQYF	TGTGCCAGCAGTTTCCAAGGGAGGGGGGACTACGAGCAGTACTTC
TRBV7-3	TRBJ2-3	15	few	TRBD2	CASSFASGGSDTQYF	TGTGCCAGCAGCTTCGCTAGCGGGGGCTCAGATACGCAGTATTTT
TRBV19	TRBJ1-2	15	NA	TRBD1	CASKSGTGGNYGYTF	TGTGCCAGTAAATCCGGGACAGGGGGCAACTACGGCTACACCTTC
TRBV30	TRBJ1-2	15	NA	NA	CAWSRPGRINYGYTF	TGTGCCTGGAGCCGCCCGGGCAGAATTAACTATGGCTACACCTTC
TRBV6-5	TRBJ2-7	14	NA	NA	CASSYSTATYEQYF	TGTGCCAGCAGTTACTCGACAGCCACCTACGAGCAGTACTTC
TRBV20-1	TRBJ2-5	10	many	NA	CSAGQETQYF	TGCAGTGCTGGACAAGAGACCCAGTACTTC
TRBV12-3/TRBV12-4	TRBJ2-7	13	NA	TRBD1	CASRGTVGYEQYF	TGTGCCAGCAGAGGGACAGTGGGGTACGAGCAGTACTTC
TRBV5-1	TRBJ2-3	16	NA	TRBD2	CASSPSGGPFTDTQYF	TGCGCCAGCAGCCCGAGCGGGGGGCCCTTCACAGATACGCAGTATTTT
TRBV10-3	TRBJ2-3	13	many	TRBD2	CATSGLGTDTQYF	TGTGCCACCTCGGGACTAGGCACAGATACGCAGTATTTT
TRBV5-4	TRBJ1-2	14	few	NA	CASSPGSSNYGYTF	TGTGCCAGCAGCCCCGGGTCCAGTAACTATGGCTACACCTTC
TRBV12-3/TRBV12-4	TRBJ2-7	14	few	NA	CASSLGQTSYEQYF	TGTGCCAGCAGTTTAGGACAGACCTCCTACGAGCAGTACTTC